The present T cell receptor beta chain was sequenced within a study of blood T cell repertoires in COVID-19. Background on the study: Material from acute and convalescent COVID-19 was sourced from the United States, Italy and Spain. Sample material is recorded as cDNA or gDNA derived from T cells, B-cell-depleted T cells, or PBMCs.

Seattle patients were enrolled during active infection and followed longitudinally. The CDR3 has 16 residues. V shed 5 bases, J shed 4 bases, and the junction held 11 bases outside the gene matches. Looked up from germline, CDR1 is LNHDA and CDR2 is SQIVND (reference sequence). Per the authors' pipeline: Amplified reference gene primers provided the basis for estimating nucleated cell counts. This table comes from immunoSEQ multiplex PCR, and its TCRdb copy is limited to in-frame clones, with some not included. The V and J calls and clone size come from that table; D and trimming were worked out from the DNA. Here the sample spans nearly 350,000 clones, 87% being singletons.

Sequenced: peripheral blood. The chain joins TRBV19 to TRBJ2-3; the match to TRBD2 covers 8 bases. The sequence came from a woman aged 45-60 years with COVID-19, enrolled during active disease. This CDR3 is CASSSGVSGRADTQYF. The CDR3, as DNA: TGTGCCAGTAGTTCCGGAGTGAGCGGGAGAGCAGATACGCAGTATTTT.